The sequence of this T cell receptor beta chain was determined in a study of cytomegalovirus exposure and HLA in healthy donors. This CDR3 contains 15 residues. V shed 1 base, J shed 6 bases, and the junction held 4 bases outside the gene matches. The germline V gene has CDR1 SGDLS and CDR2 YYNGEE. Primers for the PCR totalled 60 Vbeta and 13 Jbeta. Produced via immunoSEQ multiplex PCR; TCRdb's table is partial and in-frame only. The table lists under 200,000 clones, roughly 13% of them singletons. Specimen: PBMCs. The TCR was taken from a man aged 45-65 years in good health and CMV-seropositive. This rearrangement joins TRBV9 to TRBJ2-1; 10 positions agree with TRBD2. The CDR3 DNA reads as TGTGCCAGCAGCGTACTAAGCGGGGGGGCCAATGAGCAGTTCTTC. Protein sequence: CASSVLSGGANEQFF.